This TCR beta chain was sequenced during a study of CD8 T cells in ankylosing spondylitis. There are many counts of this clonotype. Antigen unknown. Quantitative molecular-barcoded 5'-RACE generated the TCR beta libraries. TCRdb itself ran the 5' RACE reads through MiXCR, one entry per CDR3 protein. This table has approximately 440,000 distinct CDR3 sequences, 17% appearing once. Study-wide findings and caveats: Clones linked to the disease showed a CD8+ phenotype. They occurred at relatively low frequencies in peripheral blood. Disease-associated clones were reportedly significantly overrepresented in matched ankylosing spondylitis synovial fluid. Ankylosing spondylitis blood appeared to be characterized by a TCR beta motif of several highly homologous variants.

The receptor's source is a male donor with ankylosing spondylitis. The sequencing input was blood, either unsorted or a sorted T cell fraction (not recorded which).

The chain's CDR3 is CASRPGTSSYEQYF. Here the CDR3 DNA reads TGCGCCAGCAGACCCGGGACATCCTCCTACGAGCAGTACTTC. The V gene is TRBV5-1, the J gene TRBJ2-7; D may be TRBD1 (6 bases). V lost 5 bases, J lost 0 bases, and 12 bases lay in between. Germline V gives CDR1 SGHRS, CDR2 YFSETQ. The CDR3 consists of 14 residues.